These 18 T cell receptor beta chains originate from one sample sequenced in a study of identical twins. MiXCR, run by TCRdb on the 5' RACE reads, gives a single entry per CDR3 protein. The sample has hundreds of thousands of distinct CDR3 sequences; roughly 7% are singletons. These data were also reused for a study on yellow fever vaccine responses in identical twins.

The sample taken for sequencing was memory (CD45RO+) T cells sorted from blood. These receptors all stem from a woman aged 18 to 35 in good health.

This clonotype was counted only a few times. J is TRBJ1-2 and V is TRBV3-1, with D perhaps TRBD1 (6 bases). Germline V gene data show CDR1 as LGHDT and CDR2 as YNNKEL (reference sequence). The ends were cut back, 4 bases at V and 8 bases at J, with 11 bases in the middle. This CDR3 spans 12 amino acids. CDR3 region: CASSPGVGGYTF. As DNA, the CDR3 is TGTGCCAGCAGCCCAGGGGTAGGAGGCTACACCTTC.

This chain uses TRBV19 with TRBJ2-3, with 10 bases matching TRBD1. This CDR3 spans 15 amino acids. V dropped 10 bases and J dropped 2; count of bases not matched to a gene: 9. Germline-derived CDR1 and CDR2 are LNHDA and SQIVND (reference sequence). The CDR3 DNA reads TGTGCCACCCGGGACAGGGGAGCTCACACAGATACGCAGTATTTT. Its protein product is CATRDRGAHTDTQYF.

Points on this clonotype: Germline and junction disagree at one end, which may indicate a read error. The chain recombines TRBV3-1 with TRBJ2-1; D remains unclear. The germline V gene has CDR1 LGHDT and CDR2 YNNKEL (reference sequence). The CDR3 loop spans 17 amino acids. The CDR3 here is CACSNEIGRNSYNEQFF. DNA for the CDR3: TGTGCCTGCAGCAATGAAATAGGGCGCAACTCCTACAATGAGCAGTTCTTC.

This clonotype has just a few counts. This chain links TRBV25-1 with TRBJ2-3, with D hard to call. The CDR3 spans 14 residues. With 5 bases removed from V and 0 bases from J, the gap between germline ends came to 9 bases. Per the germline V gene, CDR1 is MGHDK and CDR2 is SYGVNS. The CDR3 DNA reads as TGTGCCAGCAGTCCCGGGTCTAGCACAGATACGCAGTATTTT. Amino acid sequence: CASSPGSSTDTQYF.

This clonotype occurred many times. This sequence joins TRBV5-1 and TRBJ2-3; 11 nucleotides align to TRBD2. The CDR3 sequence is 15 residues long. The germline V gene encodes CDR1 SGHRS and CDR2 YFSETQ. Trimming removed 4 bases from V and 5 bases from J; junction bases left unmatched: 6. The CDR3 sequence: CASSHSSGGRDTQYF. CDR3 nucleotides: TGCGCCAGCAGCCACTCTAGCGGGGGGCGAGATACGCAGTATTTT.

This clonotype was observed at least ten times. The J gene is TRBJ2-7, the V gene TRBV7-8, with 7 positions matching TRBD1. V was clipped by 5 bases and J by 1 base; unmatched bases: 2. The V gene's germline CDR1 is SGHVS and CDR2 FQNEAQ. This CDR3 is 13 amino acids long. In DNA form, the CDR3 reads TGTGCCAGCAGCCTGGACAGGTCCTACGAGCAGTACGTC. This encodes CASSLDRSYEQYV.

V is TRBV4-1 and J is TRBJ2-5; TRBD1 matches 8 bases. The CDR3 spans 15 residues. V lost 7 bases, J lost 5 bases, and 12 bases stayed unmatched. In germline, CDR1 is MGHRA, CDR2 YSYEKL. This chain's CDR3 is CASTPEDRAGETQYF. The CDR3 coding sequence is TGCGCCAGCACCCCAGAGGACAGGGCCGGGGAGACCCAGTACTTC.

This chain links TRBV3-1 with TRBJ1-2; D uncertain. This CDR3 has 11 amino acids. From germline, CDR1 is LGHDT and CDR2 YNNKEL (reference sequence). Trimming stripped 8 bases from V and 7 bases from J, with 11 bases between. The CDR3 region is CASGHIGGYTF. The CDR3 DNA reads TGTGCCAGCGGGCATATCGGTGGCTACACCTTC.

The chain combines TRBV10-2 with TRBJ2-2; possible D gene TRBD1, 5 bases. Trimming removed 2 bases at V and 1 base at J, with 8 bases between. This CDR3 has 15 amino acids. Germline assignment: CDR1 WSHSY and CDR2 SAAADI. The CDR3 reads CASSERQGNTGELFF. CDR3 bases: TGCGCCAGCAGTGAGAGGCAGGGGAACACCGGGGAGCTGTTTTTT.

The chain is built from TRBV12-3 or TRBV12-4 and TRBJ1-1; no clear D gene. Trimming stripped 5 bases from V and 5 bases from J, with 15 bases between. This CDR3 is 14 amino acids long. In nucleotides, the CDR3 is TGTGCCAGCAGTCTAGGCGGCATTATGACTGAAGCTTTCTTT. Translated, it gives CASSLGGIMTEAFF.

This clonotype was seen more than once but under ten times. This rearrangement joins TRBV2 to TRBJ2-4; D may be TRBD1 or TRBD2 (6 bases each). There are 15 residues in the CDR3. Germline lookup yields CDR1 SNHLY and CDR2 FYNNEI. V dropped 6 bases and J dropped 8 bases, with 20 bases sitting between them. The CDR3: CASRPSTGAGDIQYF. The DNA of the CDR3 is TGTGCCAGCAGACCCTCGACGGGGGCCGGGGACATTCAGTACTTC. Using reference TRBV2 and TRBJ2-4 for the parts outside the CDR3, the full variable domain is EPEVTQTPSHQVTQMGQEVILRCVPISNHLYFYWYRQILGQKVEFLVSFYNNEISEKSEIFDDQFSVERPDGSNFTLKIRSTKLEDSAMYFCASRPSTGAGDIQYFGAGTRLSVL.

This clonotype was seen many times. The gene calls are TRBV7-2 and TRBJ2-7; D not certain. Per germline, CDR1 SGHTA and CDR2 FQGNSA. The V end lost 1 base, the J end lost 3 bases, and 10 bases lay between the germline ends. The CDR3 contains 14 residues. This CDR3 reads CASSLGLPLYEQYF. In DNA form, the CDR3 reads TGTGCCAGCAGCTTAGGGTTACCTCTCTACGAGCAGTACTTC.

This clonotype was picked up a small number of times. This chain links TRBV27 with TRBJ2-1; 15 nucleotides agree with TRBD2. This CDR3 has 17 residues. Germline V lookup: CDR1 MNHEY, CDR2 SMNVEV (reference sequence). The V and J ends lost 5 bases and 6 bases, in that order; junction bases with no gene match: 8. In DNA, the CDR3 is TGTGCCAGCAGTCCGGGAGGACTAGCGGGGGGGCTCAATGAGCAGTTCTTC. It yields the protein CASSPGGLAGGLNEQFF.

This clonotype was detected ten times or more. This chain connects TRBV5-5 to TRBJ2-1; D perhaps matches TRBD2 (6 bases). The V and J ends lost 0 bases and 5 bases respectively, with 15 bases between them. Germline V gene sequence: CDR1 SGHKS, CDR2 YYEKEE (reference sequence). The CDR3 covers 16 residues. The CDR3 bases are TGTGCCAGCAGCTTGGCCGGTGGGAGGCTAAACAATGAGCAGTTCTTC. Its protein product is CASSLAGGRLNNEQFF.

This clonotype was seen more than once but under ten times. The rearrangement joins TRBV6-4 to TRBJ2-1; 9 nucleotides align to TRBD2. Losses at the gene ends were 2 bases for V and 6 bases for J; bases not matched to a gene: 5. The CDR3 is 15 residues long. Looked up from germline, CDR1 is MRHNA and CDR2 is SNTAGT. As DNA, the CDR3 is TGTGCCAGCAGTGACACGCGGGGGGGTGCCAATGAGCAGTTCTTC. It encodes CASSDTRGGANEQFF.

V usage is TRBV10-3 and J usage is TRBJ1-1; D is undetermined. This CDR3 has 13 amino acids. The germline V gene encodes CDR1 ENHRY and CDR2 SYGVKD. The V end was cut by 2 bases, the J end by 8 bases, with 12 bases between. CDR3 amino acids: CAISEEELAEAFF. The DNA of the CDR3 is TGTGCCATCAGTGAGGAGGAGTTGGCCGAAGCTTTCTTT.

Within the sample, this clonotype is medium-sized. CDR3 loop: CASSLVGGRNEQFF. CDR3 coding DNA: TGTGCCAGCAGCTTAGTAGGGGGCAGGAATGAGCAGTTCTTC. The chain recombines TRBV11-2 with TRBJ2-1, with TRBD1 matching over 7 bases. Germline trimming cut 1 base from V and 7 bases from J; bases unmatched to any gene: 4. This CDR3 comprises 14 residues. Germline V gives CDR1 SGHAT, CDR2 FQNNGV.

This clonotype was counted at least ten times. This sequence joins TRBV3-1 and TRBJ2-7, with D perhaps matching TRBD1 (5 bases). This CDR3 region has 13 residues. V lost 1 base and J 6 bases, leaving 10 bases between the germline ends. Germline loops: CDR1 LGHDT, CDR2 YNNKEL (reference sequence). The CDR3 DNA reads TGTGCCAGCAGCCAAGGAGTAAGGGGCGAGCAGTACGTC. It translates to CASSQGVRGEQYV.